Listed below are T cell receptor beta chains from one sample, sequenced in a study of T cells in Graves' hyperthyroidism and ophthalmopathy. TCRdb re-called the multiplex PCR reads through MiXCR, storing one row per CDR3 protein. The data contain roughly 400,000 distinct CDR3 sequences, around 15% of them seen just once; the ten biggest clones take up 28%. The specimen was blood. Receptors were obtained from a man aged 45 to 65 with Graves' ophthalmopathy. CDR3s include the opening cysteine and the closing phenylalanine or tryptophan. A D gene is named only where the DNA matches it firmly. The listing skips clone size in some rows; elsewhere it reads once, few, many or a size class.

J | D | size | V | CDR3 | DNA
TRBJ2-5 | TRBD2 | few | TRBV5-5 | CASSLAYRFGGSHHLSETQYF | TGTGCCAGCAGCTTGGCCTACAGGTTCGGCGGGAGTCACCATCTCTCGGAGACCCAGTACTTC
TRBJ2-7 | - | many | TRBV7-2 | CASSWGGPYEQYF | TGTGCCAGCAGCTGGGGGGGGCCCTACGAGCAGTACTTC
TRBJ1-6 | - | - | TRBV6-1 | CASNLRFGDWSPLHF | TGTGCCAGCAATCTAAGGTTCGGGGATTGGTCACCCCTCCACTTT
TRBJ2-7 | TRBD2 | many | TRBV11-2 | CASSSWGGSSYEQYF | TGTGCCAGCAGCTCTTGGGGAGGGAGCTCCTACGAGCAGTACTTC
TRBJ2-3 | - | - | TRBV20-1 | CSASRQYTDTQYF | TGCAGTGCTAGTCGGCAGTACACAGATACGCAGTATTTT
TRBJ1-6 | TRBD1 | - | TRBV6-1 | CASSEGDRRKSPLHF | TGTGCCAGCAGTGAGGGGGACAGGAGAAAATCACCCCTCCACTTT
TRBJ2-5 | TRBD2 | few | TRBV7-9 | CASSLSGRASGSWKYF | TGTGCCAGCAGCTTAAGTGGGAGGGCTAGCGGGAGTTGGAAGTACTTC
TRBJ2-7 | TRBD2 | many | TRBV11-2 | CASSLVGGRAHEQYF | TGTGCCAGCAGCTTAGTCGGCGGGAGGGCCCACGAGCAGTACTTC
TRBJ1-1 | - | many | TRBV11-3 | CASSPGRPKPTEAFF | TGTGCCAGCAGCCCGGGACGCCCGAAACCGACTGAAGCTTTCTTT
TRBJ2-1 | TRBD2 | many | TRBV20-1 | CSARDDGRPWNEQFF | TGCAGTGCTAGAGATGACGGGAGGCCATGGAATGAGCAGTTCTTC
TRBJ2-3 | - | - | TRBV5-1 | CANSLGASGDTQYF | TGCGCCAACAGCTTGGGGGCCTCCGGGGATACGCAGTATTTT
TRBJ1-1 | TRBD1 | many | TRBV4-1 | CASSRTGGEVYTEAFF | TGCGCCAGCAGCCGGACAGGGGGCGAAGTGTACACTGAAGCTTTCTTT
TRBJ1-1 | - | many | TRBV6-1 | CASSRDTRTEAFF | TGTGCCAGCAGTAGGGACACTCGCACTGAAGCTTTCTTT
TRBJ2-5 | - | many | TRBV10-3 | CAISESGEQETQYF | TGTGCCATCAGTGAGTCTGGGGAACAAGAGACCCAGTACTTC
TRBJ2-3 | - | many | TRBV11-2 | CASSPESAGVPTDTQYF | TGTGCCAGCAGCCCGGAATCCGCAGGGGTCCCCACAGATACGCAGTATTTT
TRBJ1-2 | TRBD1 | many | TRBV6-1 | CASREGTGHFRGYTF | TGTGCCAGCAGAGAGGGGACAGGCCATTTCCGTGGCTACACCTTC
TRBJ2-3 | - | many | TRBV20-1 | CSAKWTAITDTQYF | TGCAGTGCTAAATGGACAGCCATCACAGATACGCAGTATTTT
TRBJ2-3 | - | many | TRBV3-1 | CASSQPGTGIGTDTQYF | TGTGCCAGCAGCCAACCGGGTACCGGGATCGGCACAGATACGCAGTATTTT
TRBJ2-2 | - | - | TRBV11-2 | CASSSPVTGELFF | TGTGCCAGCAGCTCCCCTGTCACCGGGGAGCTGTTTTTT
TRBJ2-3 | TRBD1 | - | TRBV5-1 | CASSQKTGGVTGGDTQYF | TGCGCCAGCAGCCAAAAGACAGGGGGCGTTACTGGGGGAGATACGCAGTATTTT
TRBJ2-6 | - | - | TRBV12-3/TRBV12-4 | CASRSRGYGANVLTF | TGTGCCAGCAGATCAAGGGGTTATGGGGCCAACGTCCTGACTTTC
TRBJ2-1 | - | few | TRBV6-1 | CASSPPLSSPHEQFF | TGTGCCAGCAGTCCCCCTCTTAGTAGCCCCCATGAGCAGTTCTTC
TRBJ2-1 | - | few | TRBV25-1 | CASSGVGQFNEQFF | TGTGCCAGCAGTGGGGTCGGACAATTTAATGAGCAGTTCTTC
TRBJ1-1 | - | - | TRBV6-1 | CASRTDNGLAEAFF | TGTGCCAGCAGGACGGACAACGGACTGGCTGAAGCTTTCTTT
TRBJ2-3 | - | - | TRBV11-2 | CASSLTGQRTDTQYF | TGTGCCAGCAGCTTAACAGGGCAAAGGACAGATACGCAGTATTTT
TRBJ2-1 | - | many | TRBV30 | CAWRGGQGFYNEQFF | TGTGCCTGGAGGGGGGGGCAGGGGTTTTACAATGAGCAGTTCTTC